This T cell receptor beta chain was obtained from a study of T cell repertoires in cytomegalovirus infection. This clonotype was observed a few times. TCRdb fed the reads into MiXCR, producing one record per CDR3 protein. The table shows some 300,000 distinct CDR3 sequences, with roughly 17% occurring only once. The V end lost 6 bases, the J end lost 8 bases, and 13 bases lay between the germline ends. The CDR3 totals 12 residues. The receptor was isolated from a human donor in good health (CMV status not recorded). Some clones in this sample may be carry-over from other donors' samples. The V gene is TRBV12-3 or TRBV12-4, the J gene TRBJ1-1; D perhaps matches TRBD1 (5 bases). Source material: PBMCs. The CDR3 here is CASSPLREEAFF. Here the CDR3 DNA reads TGTGCCAGCAGCCCCCTCAGGGAGGAAGCTTTCTTT.